The clone carrying this TCR beta chain showed up just once. The CDR3 consists of 16 residues. The V gene lost 1 base and the J gene lost 3 bases, with 15 bases spanning the gap. The germline gives CDR1 MGHRA, CDR2 YSYEKL. This table comes from immunoSEQ multiplex PCR, and its TCRdb copy is limited to in-frame clones, with some not included. The profile covers 200,000 to 300,000 clones, with 70% to 90% appearing a single time and around 1.8% taken by the ten largest. These data belong to a study of blood T cell repertoires in COVID-19. The sample taken for sequencing was peripheral blood. The V call is TRBV4-1, the J call TRBJ1-2; TRBD1 is a possible D gene (5 bases). The origin of this receptor is a young man with active or convalescent COVID-19. CDR3: CASSQGFPGRYYGYTF. The CDR3 coding sequence is TGCGCCAGCAGCCAAGGATTCCCAGGGAGGTACTATGGCTACACCTTC.